A selection of T cell receptor beta chains follows, all from one sample in a study of T cell responses to AZD1222 COVID-19 vaccine. TCRdb's table, derived via immunoSEQ multiplex PCR, lists solely in-frame clones and lacks some. The sample includes some 150,000 clones, about 91% of them seen just once. The input for sequencing was peripheral blood, taken on day 0 of AZD1222 vaccination. The receptor source for this set is an adult in good health. Both conserved end residues are part of each CDR3. D genes are given only for firm matches. Where a row states a size, it is once, few, many or the class of an expanded clone; other rows omit it.

V	J	length	D	size	DNA	CDR3
TRBV7-8	TRBJ1-5	13	-	-	TGTGCCAGCAGCTTACAGCAGAATCAGCCCCAGCATTTT	CASSLQQNQPQHF
TRBV2	TRBJ1-5	13	-	-	TGTGCCAGCACCCTCCTCTTAGATCAGCCCCAGCATTTT	CASTLLLDQPQHF
TRBV20-1	TRBJ1-3	13	-	-	TGCAGTGCTAGTCAGGGCGCTGGAAACACCATATATTTT	CSASQGAGNTIYF
TRBV7-2	TRBJ2-7	11	-	-	TGTGCCAGCAGCTTAGCGCGTGAGCAGTACTTC	CASSLAREQYF
TRBV5-5	TRBJ1-1	15	-	few	TGTGCCAGCAGCTTAGAAGGAGTAAGTCGTACTGAAGCTTTCTTT	CASSLEGVSRTEAFF
TRBV7-9	TRBJ2-3	13	TRBD2	-	TGTGCCAGCGGAGGGGCGGGAGGTCTTACGCAGTATTTT	CASGGAGGLTQYF
TRBV9	TRBJ2-2	15	TRBD2	-	TGTGCCAGCAGCCTTAGCGGGAGAGGGGCCGGGGAGCTGTTTTTT	CASSLSGRGAGELFF
TRBV29-1	TRBJ1-1	12	-	-	TGCAGCGTTGCAAAGATGAACACTGAAGCTTTCTTT	CSVAKMNTEAFF
TRBV7-2	TRBJ2-3	16	-	-	TGTGCCAGCACCTACGAAGGACGCAGTACCACAGATACGCAGTATTTT	CASTYEGRSTTDTQYF
TRBV7-9	TRBJ1-4	16	TRBD1	-	TGTGCCAGCAGCCCCGGGACAGGTGTCACTAATGAAAAACTGTTTTTT	CASSPGTGVTNEKLFF
TRBV24-1	TRBJ2-1	11	-	-	TGTGCCACCAATAGAGGCAATGAGCAGTTCTTC	CATNRGNEQFF
TRBV25-1	TRBJ2-7	13	-	-	TGTGCCAGCAGTGCGATGGGGGACGACGAGCAGTACTTC	CASSAMGDDEQYF
TRBV7-2	TRBJ2-5	16	-	-	TGTGCCAGCAGCTTAGTCGGTCCGGGGGTGCTGGAGACCCAGTACTTC	CASSLVGPGVLETQYF